These 11 T cell receptor beta chains came from one sample sequenced in a study of blood T cell repertoires in COVID-19. Some clones are missing from TCRdb's copy, which holds only in-frame ones; the method was immunoSEQ multiplex PCR. The sample shows about 190,000 clones, roughly 89% of them seen only once. The sample taken for sequencing was peripheral blood. The receptors were sampled from a middle-aged man with acute or convalescent COVID-19.

The chain has TRBV6-2 or TRBV6-3 and TRBJ1-4; D unclear. Germline-derived CDR1 and CDR2 are MNHEY and SVGEGT. The V end lost 0 bases, the J end lost 4 bases, and 9 bases lay between the germline ends. The CDR3 length is 15 residues. Written as DNA, the CDR3 is TGTGCCAGCAGTTACTCGATGCCAGATAATGAAAAACTGTTTTTT. This codes for CASSYSMPDNEKLFF.

This chain joins TRBV11-3 and TRBJ1-1; no clear D. This CDR3 is 17 amino acids long. V was pared by 2 bases and J by 6 bases, with 22 bases between. CDR1 and CDR2 from the germline V gene are SGHNT and YENEEA. The CDR3: CASSLMGRSSDWAEAFF. The CDR3 region has the DNA TGTGCCAGCAGCTTAATGGGGAGATCTTCCGACTGGGCTGAAGCTTTCTTT.

The V gene is TRBV9, the J gene TRBJ2-2; unclear D gene. V dropped 0 bases and J dropped 7 bases, with 7 bases sitting between them. This CDR3 is built from 13 residues. In germline, CDR1 is SGDLS, CDR2 YYNGEE. The CDR3 reads CASSVVQHGELFF. The CDR3 region has the DNA TGTGCCAGCAGCGTAGTACAGCACGGGGAGCTGTTTTTT.

The rearrangement uses TRBV30 and TRBJ1-1; 7 nucleotides line up with TRBD1. Trimming at V came to 7 bases and at J to 1 base, leaving 6 bases not matched to a gene. Germline V gene data show CDR1 as GTSNPN and CDR2 as SVGIG (reference sequence). The CDR3 runs 13 residues. The CDR3 DNA follows: TGTGCCTCCAACAGGGGTTGGAACACTGAAGCTTTCTTT. It encodes CASNRGWNTEAFF.

The chain has TRBV14 and TRBJ1-3, with TRBD1 matching over 8 bases. The CDR3 runs 19 residues. Trimming at V came to 5 bases and at J to 0 bases, leaving 15 bases not matched to a gene. CDR1 is SGHDN and CDR2 is FVKESK in the germline V gene. CDR3 coding DNA: TGTGCCAGCAGCTTACGGACAGGGCGACTCTCTTCCTCTGGAAACACCATATATTTT. It encodes CASSLRTGRLSSSGNTIYF. The full variable domain, in which reference TRBV14 and TRBJ1-3 provide the parts outside the CDR3, is EAGVTQFPSHSVIEKGQTVTLRCDPISGHDNLYWYRRVMGKEIKFLLHFVKESKQDESGMPNNRFLAERTGGTYSTLKVQPAELEDSGVYFCASSLRTGRLSSSGNTIYFGEGSWLTVV.

The V gene is TRBV25-1, the J gene TRBJ2-7, with D possibly matching TRBD1 (6 bases). Germline V CDR1 and CDR2: MGHDK, SYGVNS. The CDR3 loop spans 14 amino acids. The V end lost 6 bases, the J end lost 7 bases, and 19 bases lay between the germline ends. This CDR3 is CASRRTGTRREQYF. In DNA, the CDR3 is TGTGCCAGCAGAAGAACCGGGACAAGGAGGGAGCAGTACTTC.

As regards this clone: Other DNA variants within this sample encode the same CDR3. The rearrangement uses TRBV5-4 and TRBJ2-5, with a possible D match to TRBD2 (5 bases). This CDR3 has 13 residues. V lost 4 bases to trimming and J lost 4 bases, with 11 bases between them. Germline-derived CDR1 and CDR2 are SGHNT and YYREEE (reference sequence). CDR3 DNA: TGTGCCAGCAGCCCCCCTCGGGGAGAGACCCAGTACTTC. Translation: CASSPPRGETQYF.

V is TRBV6-5 and J is TRBJ1-4; D remains ambiguous. The CDR3 runs 15 residues. V gave up 6 bases and J gave up 2 bases, with 13 bases separating them. The germline gives CDR1 MNHEY, CDR2 SVGAGI. The CDR3 DNA reads as TGTGCCAGCAGATATAGCCCATCCACTAATGAAAAACTGTTTTTT. Its translation is CASRYSPSTNEKLFF.

V is TRBV6-5 and J is TRBJ1-1; 7 nucleotides line up with TRBD1. Trimming at V came to 10 bases and at J to 11 bases, leaving 16 bases not matched to a gene. The germline V gene encodes CDR1 MNHEY and CDR2 SVGAGI. The CDR3 spans 13 residues. CDR3 region: CAIRQGYGAGAFF. In DNA, the CDR3 is TGTGCCATCCGACAGGGTTATGGTGCAGGGGCTTTCTTT.

The genes are TRBV18 and TRBJ1-6, with a weak D call TRBD1 (6 bases). This CDR3 comprises 16 residues. V was clipped by 0 bases and J by 9 bases, with 15 bases between them. CDR1 and CDR2 from the germline V gene are KGHSH and LQKENI. The CDR3 is CASSPPGRGSSSPLHF. The CDR3 DNA is TGTGCCAGCTCACCACCGGGCAGGGGTTCCAGTTCACCCCTCCACTTT.

The CDR3 sequence is CASSLDRGNEQYF. DNA of the CDR3: TGTGCCAGCAGCTTGGACAGGGGCAACGAGCAGTACTTC. The V gene is TRBV5-4, the J gene TRBJ2-7; 7 bases are shared with TRBD1. V lost 0 bases to trimming and J lost 5 bases; unmatched junction nucleotides: 2. Per germline, CDR1 SGHNT and CDR2 YYREEE (reference sequence). This CDR3 comprises 13 residues.